This T cell receptor beta chain was observed in a study of T cells in Graves' hyperthyroidism and ophthalmopathy. This CDR3 has 10 amino acids. Germline V gives CDR1 DFQATT, CDR2 SNEGSKA (reference sequence). The V gene lost 6 bases and the J gene lost 11 bases, with 12 bases spanning the gap. This clonotype was recorded at least ten times. TCR beta CDR3 region amplification was performed from RNA transcripts. First-round RT-PCR targeting the TCR CDR3 was performed with the HTBI primer set. TCRdb recomputed calls from the multiplex PCR reads with MiXCR, one row per CDR3 protein. The sample has fewer than 650,000 distinct CDR3 sequences; 11% to 15% are singletons.

V is TRBV20-1 and J is TRBJ2-3; no definite D call. Sample: blood. The clonotype originates from a woman aged 25 to 39 with Graves' hyperthyroidism that later progressed to Graves' ophthalmopathy. The DNA for the CDR3 is TGCAGTGCGATAGATACGTGGCAGTATTTT. Its protein is CSAIDTWQYF.